These 21 T cell receptor beta chains were all obtained from the same sample, sequenced in a study of T cells in Graves' hyperthyroidism and ophthalmopathy (dated by TCRdb to between 2019 and 2020). Library preparation was by multiplex PCR. Instrument used: Illumina HiSeq 2000. Amplification of TCR beta CDR3 regions was carried out from RNA transcripts. The TCR CDR3 was subjected to a first round of RT-PCR using the HTBI primer set and the Qiagen OneStep RT-PCR kit. TCRdb handled the public reads itself, with Q25 trimming in fastp and clone calling in MiXCR, and kept productive beta chains. Identical CDR3 protein sequences are pooled into one entry, listed with their most common genes and DNA. The sample table holds more than 300,000 distinct CDR3 sequences, of which roughly 20% were seen once. Over 35% of the sample rests with the top ten. The sample was blood. The source of these receptors is a man aged 18-30 years with Graves' ophthalmopathy.

This clonotype was found many times. In nucleotides, the CDR3 is TGTGCCAGCAGCCAAGGCTCCTATAATTCACCCCTCCACTTT. Translating gives CASSQGSYNSPLHF. V gene TRBV3-1 combines with J gene TRBJ1-6; D remains unclear. Germline-derived CDR1 and CDR2 are LGHDT and YNNKEL (reference sequence). The CDR3 spans 14 residues. Trimming removed 1 base from V and 0 bases from J, with 1 base in between.

This clonotype was seen repeatedly, ten times or more. The chain combines TRBV7-9 with TRBJ2-3; maybe TRBD2 (7 bases). This CDR3 region has 16 residues. Germline values: CDR1 SEHNR, CDR2 FQNEAQ (reference sequence). Trimming took off 8 bases at V and 1 base at J, with 19 bases between the two ends. CDR3 in amino acids: CASASRGGGGTDTQYF. In DNA, the CDR3 is TGTGCCAGCGCTTCAAGGGGAGGGGGTGGCACAGATACGCAGTATTTT.

This clonotype has ten or more counts. V gene TRBV18 combines with J gene TRBJ2-3, with D possibly TRBD1 on 5 matching bases. Looked up from germline, CDR1 is KGHSH and CDR2 is LQKENI. V shed 2 bases and J shed 8 bases, with 5 bases lying between them. This CDR3 comprises 11 residues. CDR3 nucleotides: TGTGCCAGCTCACCAGGGGCTACGCAGTATTTT. This codes for CASSPGATQYF.

The V gene is TRBV19, the J gene TRBJ2-5; D is possibly TRBD1 or TRBD2 (6 bases each). This CDR3 has 14 amino acids. The V gene lost 8 bases and the J gene lost 1 base, with 14 bases spanning the gap. Per germline, CDR1 LNHDA and CDR2 SQIVND (reference sequence). CDR3 region: CASSKRGVQETQYF. In DNA, the CDR3 is TGTGCCAGTTCAAAAAGGGGGGTCCAAGAGACCCAGTACTTC.

This chain uses TRBV27 with TRBJ2-2; TRBD2 matches 10 bases. CDR1 is MNHEY, CDR2 SMNVEV, per germline (reference sequence). V shed 5 bases, J shed 5 bases, and the junction held 8 bases outside the gene matches. This CDR3 comprises 16 residues. The CDR3 loop is CASSLQIAGGTGELFF. CDR3 in DNA: TGTGCCAGCAGTCTACAAATAGCGGGGGGTACCGGGGAGCTGTTTTTT.

This clonotype appeared many times. The chain combines TRBV6-2 or TRBV6-3 with TRBJ1-5; 9 bases match TRBD1. The J segment lost 1 base and the V segment lost 6 bases, leaving 7 bases of the junction unmatched. Germline V gene data show CDR1 as MNHEY and CDR2 as SVGEGT. This CDR3 spans 16 amino acids. As DNA, the CDR3 is TGTGCCAGCAGCGACCCAGGACAGGGGAGCAATCAGCCCCAGCATTTT. Its translation: CASSDPGQGSNQPQHF.

In this sample, this clonotype turned up a few times. The CDR3, as DNA: TGTGCCAGCAGTGAAGGCATGGACAGGACCTACGAGCAGTACTTC. Protein: CASSEGMDRTYEQYF. V usage is TRBV6-1 and J usage is TRBJ2-7, with 7 bases identical to TRBD1. Trimming at V came to 1 base and at J to 2 bases, leaving 5 bases not matched to a gene. The CDR3 length is 15 residues. Germline assignment: CDR1 MNHNS and CDR2 SASEGT.

This clonotype appeared many times. The chain carries TRBV12-3 or TRBV12-4 and TRBJ2-3; 10 nucleotides agree with TRBD1. The V gene end was trimmed by 5 bases and the J gene end by 1 base; junction bases not matched to a gene: 3. The CDR3 runs to 15 residues. This CDR3 reads CASSGTGAGTDTQYF. CDR3 coding DNA: TGTGCCAGCAGTGGGACAGGGGCGGGCACAGATACGCAGTATTTT.

The CDR3 DNA reads as TGCAGTGCTCTTACAGGGGCTGGTTCCTACGAGCAGTACTTC. It encodes CSALTGAGSYEQYF. This chain links TRBV20-1 with TRBJ2-7; TRBD1 aligns across 7 bases. The V segment lost 5 bases and the J segment 1 base; nucleotides outside the gene matches: 8. Germline V gene data show CDR1 as DFQATT and CDR2 as SNEGSKA (reference sequence). This CDR3 has 14 residues.

For this clonotype: With a much larger clone just one base away, this may be a read error. J is TRBJ2-5 and V is TRBV20-1; TRBD1 agrees at 9 bases. The length of the CDR3 is 13 residues. V lost 6 bases, J lost 4 bases, and 6 bases stayed unmatched. The germline CDR1 and CDR2 sequences are DFQATT and SNEGSKA (reference sequence). The CDR3 sequence: CSARDRARETQYF. As DNA, the CDR3 is TGCAGTGCACGGGACAGGGCAAGAGAGACCCAGTACTTC.

Comments on this clonotype: The germline gene is not matched at one end of the junction; a read error may be the cause. The chain joins TRBV2 to TRBJ1-1; TRBD1 matches at 12 bases. The germline V gene has CDR1 SNHLY and CDR2 FYNNEI. The CDR3 is made up of 17 amino acids. The CDR3 DNA reads TGTGCCAGCAGGGAAGGGGGACAGGGGGCGTATGTAACTGAAGCTTTCTTT. Amino acids: CASREGGQGAYVTEAFF.

This clonotype has a count of ten or more. This chain joins TRBV12-3 or TRBV12-4 and TRBJ1-6; a possible D gene is TRBD1 (5 bases). CDR3 length equals 12 residues. Trimming left V 3 bases short and J 10 bases short, with 7 bases between. DNA of the CDR3: TGTGCCAGCAGTTTTTGGGGCTCACCCCTCCACTTT. Translated: CASSFWGSPLHF.

This clonotype was recorded at least ten times. The chain combines TRBV7-9 with TRBJ1-1; 9 bases line up with TRBD1. The CDR3 loop spans 15 amino acids. Germline values: CDR1 SEHNR, CDR2 FQNEAQ (reference sequence). The V and J ends lost 3 bases and 5 bases, in that order; junction bases with no gene match: 7. In DNA form, the CDR3 reads TGTGCCAGCAGCTTGGCGACAGGGGGTGTTACTGAAGCTTTCTTT. This gives the protein CASSLATGGVTEAFF. The whole variable domain, filled in from reference TRBV7-9 and TRBJ1-1, reads DTGVSQNPRHKITKRGQNVTFRCDPISEHNRLYWYRQTLGQGPEFLTYFQNEAQLEKSRLLSDRFSAERPKGSFSTLEIQRTEQGDSAMYLCASSLATGGVTEAFFGQGTRLTVV.

The chain couples TRBV20-1 to TRBJ2-5; 8 bases fit TRBD2. The ends lost 3 bases at V and 2 bases at J; junction bases unmatched: 5. CDR1 and CDR2 from the germline V gene are DFQATT and SNEGSKA (reference sequence). The CDR3 is 14 residues long. The CDR3 loop reads CSASGGAGQETQYF. In DNA form, the CDR3 reads TGCAGTGCTAGCGGGGGGGCCGGACAAGAGACCCAGTACTTC.

This clonotype was found many times. V and J are TRBV7-2 and TRBJ1-2; 7 bases line up with TRBD1. Trimming removed 5 bases from V and 7 bases from J; junction bases left unmatched: 10. CDR3 length equals 14 residues. CDR1 is SGHTA, CDR2 FQGNSA, per germline. The DNA for the CDR3 is TGTGCCAGCAGCCTACTAGGGGGCTTAGGTGGCTACACCTTC. Protein: CASSLLGGLGGYTF.

This clonotype showed up many times. This chain joins TRBV18 and TRBJ1-2; no clear D gene. The CDR3 extends over 13 amino acids. V lost 2 bases, J lost 4 bases, and 8 bases lay in between. The germline V gene encodes CDR1 KGHSH and CDR2 LQKENI. CDR3 region: CASSPSEFYGYTF. For the CDR3, the DNA is TGTGCCAGCTCACCATCGGAATTCTATGGCTACACCTTC.

This clonotype was seen ten or more times. The germline gene is not matched at one end of the junction; a read error may be the cause. The chain carries TRBV6-1 and TRBJ2-7; D gene uncertain. Per the germline V gene, CDR1 is MNHNS and CDR2 is SASEGT. This CDR3 spans 13 amino acids. This CDR3 is CASREVLSGEQYF. CDR3 DNA sequence: TGTGCCAGCAGGGAAGTCTTATCTGGCGAGCAGTACTTC.

This clonotype was detected a few times. The rearrangement joins TRBV7-6 to TRBJ2-5; TRBD1 or TRBD2 may be the D gene (5 bases each). This CDR3 region has 15 residues. Germline V CDR1 and CDR2: SGHVS, FNYEAQ. V gave up 10 bases and J gave up 5 bases, with 23 bases separating them. The CDR3 loop reads CATTPPGRVAETQYF. CDR3 sequence (DNA): TGTGCCACCACCCCCCCCGGCAGGGTAGCGGAGACCCAGTACTTC.

This clonotype was recorded at least ten times. The rearrangement joins TRBV6-1 to TRBJ2-7; the match to TRBD1 covers 10 bases. The CDR3 loop spans 16 amino acids. In germline, CDR1 is MNHNS, CDR2 SASEGT. Unmatched junction bases numbered 11, after V lost 5 bases and J lost 4 bases. The CDR3 nucleotides read TGTGCCAGCAGTTTACAAAGGACAGGGGGAAAGTACGAGCAGTACTTC. Protein sequence: CASSLQRTGGKYEQYF.

There are a few counts of this clonotype. The chain combines TRBV27 with TRBJ2-7; weak D call: TRBD2 (6 bases). V was clipped by 3 bases and J by 12 bases, with 21 bases between them. This CDR3 comprises 14 residues. Looked up from germline, CDR1 is MNHEY and CDR2 is SMNVEV (reference sequence). CDR3 DNA: TGTGCCAGCAGTTTCACCTCCCAAGTGACGGGAGCGTACTTC. Translating it yields CASSFTSQVTGAYF.

This clonotype has at least ten counts. V gene TRBV5-1 combines with J gene TRBJ1-4; tentative D call: TRBD1 (5 bases). Germline assignment: CDR1 SGHRS and CDR2 YFSETQ. V lost 1 base, J lost 5 bases, and 12 bases lay in between. This CDR3 spans 15 amino acids. CDR3 residues: CASSLNGGSNEKLFF. The CDR3 region has the DNA TGCGCCAGCAGCTTGAACGGGGGATCAAATGAAAAACTGTTTTTT. Using reference TRBV5-1 and TRBJ1-4 for the parts outside the CDR3, the full variable domain is KAGVTQTPRYLIKTRGQQVTLSCSPISGHRSVSWYQQTPGQGLQFLFEYFSETQRNKGNFPGRFSGRQFSNSRSEMNVSTLELGDSALYLCASSLNGGSNEKLFFGSGTQLSVL.